Below, 31 T cell receptor beta chains from the same sample are listed, as sequenced in a study of T cells after yellow fever vaccination (dated by TCRdb to about 2019). The sample's treatment or condition label is to be understood as: live attenuated yellow fever vaccine strain. To prepare the library, 5' RACE was applied. Sequencing took place on an Illumina NovaSeq 6000. TCRdb handled the public reads itself, with Q25 trimming in fastp and clone calling in MiXCR, and kept productive beta chains. Rows with a matching CDR3 protein are joined into one entry that keeps the most common DNA and genes. The sample has roughly 400,000 distinct CDR3 sequences on record, roughly 20% of them singletons. 15% to 20% of the sample belongs to the ten largest clones. The starting material was PBMCs, obtained before the yellow fever booster vaccination. Receptor source: a man aged 18 to 30 who received the YFV17D yellow fever vaccine.

The table lists this clonotype with a few counts. V usage is TRBV12-3 or TRBV12-4 and J usage is TRBJ1-4; the match to TRBD1 covers 8 bases. This CDR3 spans 14 amino acids. Germline trimming cut 6 bases from V and 8 bases from J; bases unmatched to any gene: 8. This CDR3 reads CASRMTGVGEKLFF. The CDR3 nucleotides are TGTGCCAGCAGAATGACAGGGGTTGGGGAAAAACTGTTTTTT.

Only a few counts were recorded for this clonotype. The chain has TRBV7-2 and TRBJ2-6; D possibly corresponds to TRBD2 (6 bases). Trimming removed 1 base from V and 2 bases from J, with 9 bases in between. The CDR3 length is 16 residues. From germline, CDR1 is SGHTA and CDR2 FQGNSA. The CDR3 here is CASSLGGGTGANVLTF. CDR3 DNA: TGTGCCAGCAGCTTAGGTGGAGGGACTGGGGCCAACGTCCTGACTTTC.

In this sample, this clonotype turned up a few times. The V and J genes are TRBV4-3 and TRBJ2-6; D gene ambiguous. The germline V gene has CDR1 LGHNA and CDR2 YSLEER. The CDR3 runs 16 residues. V lost 1 base to trimming and J lost 0 bases, with 7 bases between them. The CDR3 region is CASSQGPDSGANVLTF. Written as DNA, the CDR3 is TGCGCCAGCAGCCAAGGACCGGACTCTGGGGCCAACGTCCTGACTTTC.

J is TRBJ2-3 and V is TRBV6-5; no definite D call. The ends were cut back, 5 bases at V and 3 bases at J, with 9 bases in the middle. CDR1 is MNHEY and CDR2 is SVGAGI in the germline V gene. The CDR3 is 13 residues long. The CDR3 bases are TGTGCCAGCAGTAGAAGGGAAACAGATACGCAGTATTTT. Translating gives CASSRRETDTQYF.

There are a few counts of this clonotype. The chain combines TRBV2 with TRBJ2-1; D might be TRBD1 (6 bases). Trimming cost V 6 bases and J 7 bases, with 10 bases left between them. Germline V lookup: CDR1 SNHLY, CDR2 FYNNEI. CDR3 length: 12 residues. The DNA for the CDR3 is TGTGCCAGCAGCGTAGACAGGAATGAGCAGTTCTTC. It specifies CASSVDRNEQFF.

The chain recombines TRBV7-6 with TRBJ2-2; D unresolved. Trimming pared 1 base from V and 6 bases from J, leaving 6 bases between. Germline V CDR1 and CDR2: SGHVS, FNYEAQ. This CDR3 spans 13 amino acids. The DNA for the CDR3 is TGTGCCAGCAGCTTAGTGAAGGCCGGGGAGCTGTTTTTT. Translating it yields CASSLVKAGELFF.

V usage is TRBV24-1 and J usage is TRBJ2-6; 9 bases are a match to TRBD2. Per the germline V gene, CDR1 is KGHDR and CDR2 is SFDVKD. Trimming removed 11 bases from V and 0 bases from J; junction bases left unmatched: 4. The CDR3 has 15 amino acids. DNA for the CDR3: TGTGCCATAAGCGGGGGGAGCTCTGGGGCCAACGTCCTGACTTTC. Translating it yields CAISGGSSGANVLTF.

This clonotype was detected a few times. The rearrangement links TRBV7-2 to TRBJ2-5; the match to TRBD2 covers 7 bases. There are 16 residues in the CDR3. Trimming at V came to 1 base and at J to 5 bases, leaving 10 bases not matched to a gene. In germline, CDR1 is SGHTA, CDR2 FQGNSA. The chain's CDR3 is CASSLGGTIGAETQYF. As DNA, the CDR3 is TGTGCCAGCAGCTTAGGGGGGACTATCGGGGCGGAGACCCAGTACTTC.

The CDR3 here is CASSSSPGDEVPDTQYF. As DNA, the CDR3 is TGTGCCAGCAGCTCGAGCCCCGGGGATGAGGTTCCAGATACGCAGTATTTT. This chain connects TRBV7-3 to TRBJ2-3; D is perhaps TRBD2 (5 bases). Germline loops: CDR1 SGHTA, CDR2 FQGTGA. The V and J ends lost 4 bases and 4 bases respectively, with 21 bases between them. The CDR3 consists of 17 residues.

The V call is TRBV30, the J call TRBJ2-3; 8 bases line up with TRBD2. The CDR3 length is 13 residues. After removal of 5 bases from V and 2 bases from J, the junction contained 3 bases not matched to a gene. The germline CDR1 and CDR2 sequences are GTSNPN and SVGIG (reference sequence). The CDR3 region is CAWQRGPTDTQYF. The CDR3 region has the DNA TGTGCCTGGCAGCGGGGGCCCACAGATACGCAGTATTTT. The full variable domain, rest sourced from reference TRBV30 and TRBJ2-3, is SQTIHQWPATLVQPVGSPLSLECTVEGTSNPNLYWYRQAAGRGLQLLFYSVGIGQISSEVPQNLSASRPQDRQFILSSKKLLLSDSGFYLCAWQRGPTDTQYFGPGTRLTVL.

The chain uses TRBV7-2 and TRBJ2-5; TRBD2 matches at 10 bases. Losses at the gene ends were 0 bases for V and 7 bases for J; bases not matched to a gene: 8. The CDR3 is 16 residues long. Germline values: CDR1 SGHTA, CDR2 FQGNSA. CDR3 nucleotide sequence: TGTGCCAGCAGCTTAGCTGGGGCTAGCGGGAGCGGGACCCAGTACTTC. As protein: CASSLAGASGSGTQYF.

V is TRBV7-2 and J is TRBJ2-2, with no clear D. The V end lost 3 bases, the J end lost 0 bases, and 8 bases lay between the germline ends. Germline values: CDR1 SGHTA, CDR2 FQGNSA. The CDR3 spans 15 residues. CDR3 in DNA: TGTGCCAGCAGCTTTCAGGCCTCGAACACCGGGGAGCTGTTTTTT. The encoded protein is CASSFQASNTGELFF.

This clonotype was observed a few times. V gene TRBV18 combines with J gene TRBJ2-7, with D tentatively TRBD2 (5 bases). V was pared by 3 bases and J by 6 bases, with 15 bases between. This CDR3 has 14 residues. The V gene's germline CDR1 is KGHSH and CDR2 LQKENI. This CDR3 is CASSPREGLPEQYF. In DNA, the CDR3 is TGTGCCAGCTCACCGAGGGAAGGTCTCCCCGAGCAGTACTTC.

The chain links TRBV28 to TRBJ1-5, with D possibly matching TRBD1 (5 bases). CDR3 size: 16 residues. Germline V gene sequence: CDR1 MDHEN, CDR2 SYDVKM. V was shortened by 6 bases and J by 3 bases, with 18 bases between the two germline ends. The CDR3: CASSTPGRGPNQPQHF. CDR3 in DNA: TGTGCCAGCAGCACCCCGGGTAGGGGCCCCAATCAGCCCCAGCATTTT.

In nucleotides, the CDR3 is TGTGCCAGCAGCACTAGCGGGGGGCTGTTAGAGCAGTTCTTC. Its translation is CASSTSGGLLEQFF. J is TRBJ2-1 and V is TRBV7-2; TRBD2 aligns across 12 bases. Germline V gene sequence: CDR1 SGHTA, CDR2 FQGNSA. The J segment lost 10 bases and the V segment lost 5 bases, leaving 6 bases of the junction unmatched. The CDR3 is 14 residues long.

This sequence joins TRBV6-6 and TRBJ2-3; D gene ambiguous. Between the trimmed V and J ends, which lost 0 bases and 4 bases, there was a span of 8 bases. Germline V lookup: CDR1 MNHNY, CDR2 SVGAGI (reference sequence). The CDR3 is 14 residues long. The CDR3 DNA follows: TGTGCCAGCAGTTACTCGACTGGGGCAGATACGCAGTATTTT. This sequence encodes CASSYSTGADTQYF.

This clonotype has only a few counts. V usage is TRBV7-3 and J usage is TRBJ2-3, with 10 nucleotides matching TRBD2. The CDR3 has 15 amino acids. Per germline, CDR1 SGHTA and CDR2 FQGTGA. The J segment lost 6 bases and the V segment lost 8 bases, leaving 11 bases of the junction unmatched. CDR3 protein: CASGPERGGRDTQYF. The CDR3 nucleotides read TGTGCCAGCGGCCCTGAGCGGGGGGGCCGTGATACGCAGTATTTT.

The chain uses TRBV6-1 and TRBJ1-2, with D unclear. Trimming left V 2 bases short and J 6 bases short, with 4 bases between. The germline V gene has CDR1 MNHNS and CDR2 SASEGT. CDR3 length: 11 amino acids. The CDR3 DNA is TGTGCCAGCAGTGAACGGGATGGCTACACCTTC. Amino acids: CASSERDGYTF.

In nucleotides, the CDR3 is TGCGCCAGCAGCCAAGGGGACAGGAGCAATGGCTACACCTTC. This codes for CASSQGDRSNGYTF. The rearrangement joins TRBV4-3 to TRBJ1-2; 8 nucleotides agree with TRBD1. Per germline, CDR1 LGHNA and CDR2 YSLEER. This CDR3 has 14 amino acids. The J segment lost 6 bases and the V segment lost 1 base, leaving 4 bases of the junction unmatched.

This clonotype was detected a few times. The chain employs TRBV12-3 or TRBV12-4 and TRBJ2-2; perhaps TRBD1 as D (5 bases). This CDR3 is 16 amino acids long. The germline V and J ends were trimmed by 6 bases and 1 base, with 15 bases remaining between them. The CDR3 spells CASSPLGLLNTGELFF. CDR3 sequence (DNA): TGTGCCAGCAGCCCACTGGGGCTCCTGAACACCGGGGAGCTGTTTTTT.

The rearrangement uses TRBV4-3 and TRBJ1-2, with D uncertain. This CDR3 has 16 residues. V shed 0 bases and J shed 0 bases, with 11 bases lying between them. The V gene's germline CDR1 is LGHNA and CDR2 YSLEER. DNA of the CDR3: TGCGCCAGCAGCCAAGATACCGGCACATCTAACTATGGCTACACCTTC. The encoded protein is CASSQDTGTSNYGYTF.

This chain connects TRBV19 to TRBJ2-1; D might be TRBD1 or TRBD2, each matching 5 bases. CDR3 length: 17 residues. Trimming pared 1 base from V and 4 bases from J, leaving 17 bases between. Germline lookup yields CDR1 LNHDA and CDR2 SQIVND (reference sequence). CDR3 sequence: CASSIGPPGREYNEQFF. For the CDR3, the DNA is TGTGCCAGTAGTATAGGCCCTCCCGGCAGGGAGTACAATGAGCAGTTCTTC.

The chain recombines TRBV5-1 with TRBJ1-2, with 11 bases aligning to TRBD1. Germline CDR1 SGHRS, CDR2 YFSETQ. The CDR3 runs 16 residues. The V segment lost 0 bases and the J segment 3 bases; nucleotides outside the gene matches: 4. CDR3 sequence reads: CASSLAAGQGDYGYTF. The CDR3 nucleotides are TGCGCCAGCAGCTTGGCCGCGGGACAGGGGGACTATGGCTACACCTTC.

This clonotype was detected only a few times. The chain is built from TRBV20-1 and TRBJ2-7, with 7 bases that match TRBD2. Trimming took 0 bases from V and 2 from J; bases not matched to a gene: 16. There are 18 residues in the CDR3. Per the germline V gene, CDR1 is DFQATT and CDR2 is SNEGSKA (reference sequence). CDR3 protein: CSARDGTGGGSRAYEQYF. Written as DNA, the CDR3 is TGCAGTGCTAGAGATGGTACTGGCGGGGGTAGCCGAGCCTACGAGCAGTACTTC.

The gene calls are TRBV20-1 and TRBJ2-5, with a possible D match to TRBD2 (6 bases). The V end lost 6 bases, the J end lost 1 base, and 12 bases lay between the germline ends. The CDR3 contains 13 residues. The V gene's germline CDR1 is DFQATT and CDR2 SNEGSKA (reference sequence). The DNA of the CDR3 is TGCAGTGCCCCGAGCGGGTCCCAAGAGACCCAGTACTTC. This translates into CSAPSGSQETQYF.

This clonotype appeared a few times. CDR3 DNA sequence: TGTGCCAGCAGCCCCACCCCGAGGGGGGGGTGGGGAGACGGGGAGCTGTTTTTT. Translated, it gives CASSPTPRGGWGDGELFF. This sequence joins TRBV11-2 and TRBJ2-2, with D possibly matching TRBD2 (7 bases). V lost 5 bases to trimming and J lost 7 bases, with 26 bases between them. Germline-derived CDR1 and CDR2 are SGHAT and FQNNGV. The CDR3 has 18 residues.

This clonotype was recorded a few times. For the CDR3, the DNA is TGCAGTGCGTCGACAGAAATCCAAGAGACCCAGTACTTC. Its translation is CSASTEIQETQYF. The chain employs TRBV20-1 and TRBJ2-5; D is perhaps TRBD1 (5 bases). Trimming cost V 6 bases and J 1 base, with 12 bases left between them. CDR3 length: 13 residues. The germline CDR1 and CDR2 sequences are DFQATT and SNEGSKA (reference sequence).

This clonotype has only a few counts. The chain couples TRBV20-1 to TRBJ1-2; TRBD1 matches 7 bases. The CDR3 runs to 13 residues. Germline CDR1 is DFQATT and CDR2 is SNEGSKA (reference sequence). The trim removed 6 bases at V and 6 bases at J, leaving 10 bases unmatched. CDR3 nucleotides: TGCAGTGCACAACCACAGGGGAGAGATGGCTACACCTTC. It yields the protein CSAQPQGRDGYTF.

The sample holds one count of this clonotype. The V call is TRBV2, the J call TRBJ2-5; the D call may be TRBD1 or TRBD2 (5 bases each). V lost 10 bases and J 0 bases, leaving 12 bases between the germline ends. Germline CDR1 SNHLY, CDR2 FYNNEI. The CDR3 has 13 amino acids. The CDR3, as DNA: TGTGCCACCGCCGGGACGTACCAAGAGACCCAGTACTTC. The encoded protein is CATAGTYQETQYF.

This clonotype was observed a handful of times. This chain joins TRBV11-2 and TRBJ1-1, with a weak D call TRBD1 (5 bases). Trimming cost V 3 bases and J 9 bases, with 11 bases left between them. Germline V CDR1 and CDR2: SGHAT, FQNNGV. This CDR3 contains 12 residues. The CDR3 DNA follows: TGTGCCAGCAGCTTCCGGGACTCTAAAGCTTTCTTT. Its protein product is CASSFRDSKAFF.

This clonotype was seen only a few times. The genes are TRBV20-1 and TRBJ2-3; D perhaps matches TRBD2 (6 bases). The CDR3 runs 13 residues. The V and J ends lost 7 bases and 2 bases respectively, with 13 bases between them. Germline V gene lookup returns CDR1 DFQATT and CDR2 SNEGSKA (reference sequence). This chain's CDR3 is CSVEAGFTDTQYF. The CDR3 DNA reads as TGCAGTGTTGAAGCGGGTTTCACAGATACGCAGTATTTT.